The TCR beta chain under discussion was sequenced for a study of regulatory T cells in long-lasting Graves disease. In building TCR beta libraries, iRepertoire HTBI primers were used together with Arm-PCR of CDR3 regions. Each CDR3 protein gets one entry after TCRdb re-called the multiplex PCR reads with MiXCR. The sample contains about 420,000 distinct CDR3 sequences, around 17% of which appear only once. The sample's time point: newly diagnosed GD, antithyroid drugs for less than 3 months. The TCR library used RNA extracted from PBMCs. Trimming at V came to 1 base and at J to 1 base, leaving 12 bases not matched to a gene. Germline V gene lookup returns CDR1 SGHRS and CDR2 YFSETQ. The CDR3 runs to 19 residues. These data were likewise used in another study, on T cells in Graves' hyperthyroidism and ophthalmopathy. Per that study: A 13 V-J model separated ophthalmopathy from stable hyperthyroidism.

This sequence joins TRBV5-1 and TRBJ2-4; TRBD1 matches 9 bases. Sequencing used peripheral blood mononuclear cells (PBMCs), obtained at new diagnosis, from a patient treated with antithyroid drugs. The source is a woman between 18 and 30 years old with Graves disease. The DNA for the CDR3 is TGCGCCAGCAGCTTGCCTCTTGGGACAGGGATTCTGGCCAAAAACATTCAGTACTTC. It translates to CASSLPLGTGILAKNIQYF.